A selection of T cell receptor beta chains follows, all from one sample in a study of identical twins. TCRdb passed the 5' RACE reads through MiXCR, listing each CDR3 protein once. The sample shows approximately 140,000 distinct CDR3 sequences, around 3.5% of them seen only once. Source material: memory T cells sorted from blood. The source of these receptors is a man younger than 30 in good health. CDR3s include the opening cysteine and the closing phenylalanine or tryptophan. The order of the fields is clone size, D gene, V gene, J gene, CDR3 protein, CDR3 DNA. A D gene is named only where the DNA matches it firmly. Some rows have no size entry. The others give once, few or many, or a class for an expanded clone.

clone size: many; D gene: TRBD2; V gene: TRBV5-6; J gene: TRBJ2-1; CDR3 protein: CASSPGLAGHQEQFF; CDR3 DNA: TGTGCCAGCAGCCCAGGACTAGCGGGACATCAGGAGCAGTTCTTC
clone size: -; D gene: -; V gene: TRBV30; J gene: TRBJ1-1; CDR3 protein: CAWSLRVGAFF; CDR3 DNA: TGTGCCTGGAGTCTGAGGGTTGGAGCTTTCTTT
clone size: many; D gene: -; V gene: TRBV6-4; J gene: TRBJ1-2; CDR3 protein: CASSDRDLGGYTF; CDR3 DNA: TGTGCCAGCAGTGACAGGGACCTTGGAGGCTACACCTTC
clone size: many; D gene: -; V gene: TRBV27; J gene: TRBJ2-7; CDR3 protein: CASSLGRPPAEQYF; CDR3 DNA: TGTGCCAGCAGTTTAGGACGTCCTCCCGCCGAGCAGTACTTC
clone size: -; D gene: TRBD1; V gene: TRBV7-8; J gene: TRBJ1-4; CDR3 protein: CASSFRTGQGEKLVF; CDR3 DNA: TGTGCCAGCAGCTTCCGGACAGGGCAGGGTGAAAAACTGGTTTTT
clone size: many; D gene: -; V gene: TRBV3-1; J gene: TRBJ2-5; CDR3 protein: CASSQAVGPETQYF; CDR3 DNA: TGTGCCAGCAGCCAAGCGGTTGGGCCAGAGACCCAGTACTTC
clone size: many; D gene: -; V gene: TRBV20-1; J gene: TRBJ1-2; CDR3 protein: CSARFPGNNYGYTF; CDR3 DNA: TGCAGTGCTAGATTCCCAGGCAATAACTATGGCTACACCTTC
clone size: many; D gene: -; V gene: TRBV29-1; J gene: TRBJ2-2; CDR3 protein: CSVETGGTGELFF; CDR3 DNA: TGCAGCGTTGAAACAGGAGGCACCGGGGAGCTGTTTTTT
clone size: many; D gene: -; V gene: TRBV3-1; J gene: TRBJ2-3; CDR3 protein: CASSYRRQSASTDTQYF; CDR3 DNA: TGTGCCAGCAGCTACCGAAGACAGTCCGCAAGCACAGATACGCAGTATTTT
clone size: many; D gene: -; V gene: TRBV7-8; J gene: TRBJ1-1; CDR3 protein: CASSTGRNTEAFF; CDR3 DNA: TGTGCCAGCAGTACAGGGAGAAACACTGAAGCTTTCTTT
clone size: many; D gene: -; V gene: TRBV12-3/TRBV12-4; J gene: TRBJ1-1; CDR3 protein: CASGMTRTVNTEAFF; CDR3 DNA: TGTGCCAGCGGGATGACAAGGACGGTGAACACTGAAGCTTTCTTT
clone size: many; D gene: -; V gene: TRBV24-1; J gene: TRBJ2-5; CDR3 protein: CATSIRWRGKETQYF; CDR3 DNA: TGTGCCACCAGCATCCGGTGGAGGGGTAAAGAGACCCAGTACTTC
clone size: many; D gene: -; V gene: TRBV7-2; J gene: TRBJ1-5; CDR3 protein: CASSLAYSNQPQHF; CDR3 DNA: TGTGCCAGCAGCCTCGCATATAGCAATCAGCCCCAGCATTTT
clone size: many; D gene: -; V gene: TRBV27; J gene: TRBJ2-6; CDR3 protein: CASRRGALGANVLTF; CDR3 DNA: TGTGCCAGCCGGAGGGGGGCGCTGGGGGCCAACGTCCTGACTTTC
clone size: many; D gene: -; V gene: TRBV20-1; J gene: TRBJ2-7; CDR3 protein: CSANRDEQYF; CDR3 DNA: TGCAGTGCCAACAGGGACGAGCAGTACTTC
clone size: many; D gene: -; V gene: TRBV5-1; J gene: TRBJ1-1; CDR3 protein: CASSFRSDEAFF; CDR3 DNA: TGCGCCAGCAGCTTCCGATCCGATGAAGCTTTCTTT
clone size: many; D gene: -; V gene: TRBV7-8; J gene: TRBJ1-1; CDR3 protein: CASSLATGTEAFF; CDR3 DNA: TGTGCCAGCAGCTTAGCGACAGGCACTGAAGCTTTCTTT
clone size: many; D gene: -; V gene: TRBV3-1; J gene: TRBJ2-5; CDR3 protein: CASSPNIAAEETQYF; CDR3 DNA: TGTGCCAGCAGCCCTAACATCGCGGCGGAGGAGACCCAGTACTTC
clone size: many; D gene: -; V gene: TRBV20-1; J gene: TRBJ2-2; CDR3 protein: CSARKVLTGELFF; CDR3 DNA: TGCAGTGCTAGGAAGGTCCTCACCGGGGAGCTGTTTTTT
clone size: many; D gene: -; V gene: TRBV4-1; J gene: TRBJ2-1; CDR3 protein: CASSQAQVGLYNEQFF; CDR3 DNA: TGCGCCAGCAGCCAAGCACAGGTCGGGCTCTACAATGAGCAGTTCTTC
clone size: many; D gene: -; V gene: TRBV4-1; J gene: TRBJ2-2; CDR3 protein: CASSQESSPRGELFF; CDR3 DNA: TGCGCCAGCAGCCAAGAGTCCTCCCCGCGCGGGGAGCTGTTTTTT
clone size: many; D gene: TRBD2; V gene: TRBV3-1; J gene: TRBJ2-4; CDR3 protein: CASSRIRTSGILEGIQYF; CDR3 DNA: TGTGCCAGCAGCCGGATAAGGACTAGCGGTATACTGGAGGGCATTCAGTACTTC
clone size: many; D gene: TRBD1; V gene: TRBV19; J gene: TRBJ2-3; CDR3 protein: CASSQDRGTDTQYF; CDR3 DNA: TGTGCCAGTAGTCAAGACAGGGGAACAGATACGCAGTATTTT
clone size: many; D gene: -; V gene: TRBV12-3/TRBV12-4; J gene: TRBJ1-4; CDR3 protein: CASSPPGGVIEKLFF; CDR3 DNA: TGTGCCAGCAGTCCCCCCGGGGGGGTGATTGAAAAACTGTTTTTT
clone size: many; D gene: -; V gene: TRBV20-1; J gene: TRBJ1-5; CDR3 protein: CSANEGVGQPQHF; CDR3 DNA: TGCAGTGCTAATGAGGGTGTCGGTCAGCCCCAGCATTTT
clone size: many; D gene: -; V gene: TRBV11-2; J gene: TRBJ1-2; CDR3 protein: CASSSLWRGDYGYTF; CDR3 DNA: TGTGCCAGCAGCTCCCTGTGGCGGGGGGACTATGGCTACACCTTC
clone size: few; D gene: TRBD1; V gene: TRBV4-2; J gene: TRBJ2-2; CDR3 protein: CASSPTGQGPGELFF; CDR3 DNA: TGTGCCAGCAGCCCAACGGGACAGGGACCGGGGGAGCTGTTTTTT
clone size: few; D gene: TRBD1; V gene: TRBV2; J gene: TRBJ1-4; CDR3 protein: CASRQTGVEKLFF; CDR3 DNA: TGTGCCAGCAGGCAAACAGGGGTCGAAAAACTGTTTTTT
clone size: many; D gene: TRBD1; V gene: TRBV7-6; J gene: TRBJ1-1; CDR3 protein: CASSLRSGGTEAFF; CDR3 DNA: TGTGCCAGCAGCTTACGATCAGGGGGCACTGAAGCTTTCTTT
clone size: many; D gene: TRBD2; V gene: TRBV20-1; J gene: TRBJ2-1; CDR3 protein: CSARRGLAGGVGNEQFF; CDR3 DNA: TGCAGTGCTAGACGTGGACTAGCGGGAGGGGTGGGGAATGAGCAGTTCTTC
clone size: many; D gene: -; V gene: TRBV3-1; J gene: TRBJ2-1; CDR3 protein: CASSQRGSYNEQFF; CDR3 DNA: TGTGCCAGCAGCCAACGGGGTTCCTACAATGAGCAGTTCTTC
clone size: many; D gene: -; V gene: TRBV6-5; J gene: TRBJ2-4; CDR3 protein: CASSYSGGGGGKNIQYF; CDR3 DNA: TGTGCCAGCAGTTACTCTGGGGGGGGCGGCGGCAAAAACATTCAGTACTTC
clone size: many; D gene: -; V gene: TRBV5-1; J gene: TRBJ1-5; CDR3 protein: CASRSGVNQPQHF; CDR3 DNA: TGCGCCAGCAGAAGTGGGGTCAATCAGCCCCAGCATTTT
clone size: many; D gene: TRBD1; V gene: TRBV6-1; J gene: TRBJ2-1; CDR3 protein: CASSPRTGQGGNEQFF; CDR3 DNA: TGTGCCAGCAGTCCGCGGACGGGACAGGGAGGTAATGAGCAGTTCTTC
clone size: many; D gene: -; V gene: TRBV5-5; J gene: TRBJ1-5; CDR3 protein: CASSLASRAGSNQPQHF; CDR3 DNA: TGTGCCAGCAGCTTGGCATCCAGGGCGGGTAGCAATCAGCCCCAGCATTTT
clone size: many; D gene: TRBD2; V gene: TRBV20-1; J gene: TRBJ2-6; CDR3 protein: CSAAPPGLALSGANVLTF; CDR3 DNA: TGCAGTGCGGCGCCGCCGGGACTAGCTCTCTCTGGGGCCAACGTCCTGACTTTC
clone size: many; D gene: -; V gene: TRBV30; J gene: TRBJ1-6; CDR3 protein: CAWNTGWNNSPLHF; CDR3 DNA: TGTGCCTGGAACACAGGGTGGAATAATTCACCCCTCCACTTT
clone size: many; D gene: TRBD2; V gene: TRBV29-1; J gene: TRBJ2-1; CDR3 protein: CSVVLERESLTMRQFF; CDR3 DNA: TGCAGCGTCGTTCTGGAGCGGGAGAGTCTAACAATGAGGCAGTTCTTC
clone size: many; D gene: TRBD2; V gene: TRBV4-3; J gene: TRBJ2-1; CDR3 protein: CASSQLGAVASGGNEQFF; CDR3 DNA: TGCGCCAGCAGCCAACTGGGGGCTGTGGCTAGCGGGGGGAATGAGCAGTTCTTC
clone size: many; D gene: TRBD1; V gene: TRBV28; J gene: TRBJ1-2; CDR3 protein: CASSFFLGRTGGDNYGYTF; CDR3 DNA: TGTGCCAGCAGTTTTTTTCTTGGACGGACAGGGGGAGATAACTATGGCTACACCTTC
clone size: many; D gene: TRBD2; V gene: TRBV19; J gene: TRBJ2-2; CDR3 protein: CASYLAGANTGELFF; CDR3 DNA: TGTGCCTCGTACCTAGCGGGCGCGAACACCGGGGAGCTGTTTTTT
clone size: many; D gene: -; V gene: TRBV29-1; J gene: TRBJ2-1; CDR3 protein: CSVEDWLNNEQFF; CDR3 DNA: TGCAGCGTTGAAGATTGGCTCAACAATGAGCAGTTCTTC
clone size: many; D gene: -; V gene: TRBV6-6; J gene: TRBJ1-2; CDR3 protein: CASSRDWQDGYTF; CDR3 DNA: TGTGCCAGCAGTCGGGACTGGCAAGACGGCTACACCTTC
clone size: many; D gene: -; V gene: TRBV2; J gene: TRBJ2-3; CDR3 protein: CASSERGAGDTQYF; CDR3 DNA: TGTGCCAGCAGTGAGAGGGGGGCGGGGGATACGCAGTATTTT
clone size: many; D gene: -; V gene: TRBV29-1; J gene: TRBJ2-2; CDR3 protein: CSVGRGGELFF; CDR3 DNA: TGCAGCGTTGGAAGGGGCGGGGAGCTGTTTTTT
clone size: many; D gene: TRBD1; V gene: TRBV27; J gene: TRBJ2-1; CDR3 protein: CASSLLGQGNHNEQFF; CDR3 DNA: TGTGCCAGCAGTTTATTGGGACAGGGAAACCACAATGAGCAGTTCTTC
clone size: many; D gene: -; V gene: TRBV12-3/TRBV12-4; J gene: TRBJ2-1; CDR3 protein: CASTGQGFNEQFF; CDR3 DNA: TGTGCCAGCACAGGGCAGGGGTTCAATGAGCAGTTCTTC
clone size: many; D gene: TRBD1; V gene: TRBV5-4; J gene: TRBJ2-4; CDR3 protein: CASSRGQGENIQYF; CDR3 DNA: TGTGCCAGCAGCCGGGGACAGGGGGAAAACATTCAGTACTTC
clone size: many; D gene: -; V gene: TRBV7-2; J gene: TRBJ2-1; CDR3 protein: CASSRIWGGQTYNEQFF; CDR3 DNA: TGTGCCAGCAGCCGCATTTGGGGCGGACAAACCTACAATGAGCAGTTCTTC
clone size: many; D gene: -; V gene: TRBV11-2; J gene: TRBJ2-3; CDR3 protein: CASSLTRGFGSLTDTQYF; CDR3 DNA: TGTGCCAGCAGCCTTACTAGGGGCTTCGGGAGCCTCACAGATACGCAGTATTTT
clone size: many; D gene: TRBD2; V gene: TRBV20-1; J gene: TRBJ2-2; CDR3 protein: CSARALGLAGGTGELFF; CDR3 DNA: TGCAGTGCTAGGGCTCTGGGACTAGCGGGGGGTACCGGGGAGCTGTTTTTT
clone size: many; D gene: TRBD2; V gene: TRBV5-5; J gene: TRBJ2-1; CDR3 protein: CASCPSSLAGDLNEQFF; CDR3 DNA: TGTGCCAGCTGCCCTTCCAGTTTAGCGGGAGACCTCAATGAGCAGTTCTTC
clone size: many; D gene: TRBD1; V gene: TRBV10-3; J gene: TRBJ2-7; CDR3 protein: CAVGDSSYEQYF; CDR3 DNA: TGTGCCGTCGGGGACAGCTCCTACGAGCAGTACTTC
clone size: few; D gene: -; V gene: TRBV28; J gene: TRBJ1-3; CDR3 protein: CASSFRGASPKSTIYF; CDR3 DNA: TGTGCCAGCAGTTTTCGGGGGGCGTCTCCTAAGAGTACCATATATTTT
clone size: many; D gene: -; V gene: TRBV10-3; J gene: TRBJ2-2; CDR3 protein: CAISSSTGELFF; CDR3 DNA: TGTGCCATCAGCTCGTCGACCGGGGAGCTGTTTTTT
clone size: -; D gene: TRBD1; V gene: TRBV11-2; J gene: TRBJ1-3; CDR3 protein: CASGTARNTIYF; CDR3 DNA: TGTGCCAGCGGGACAGCAAGAAACACCATATATTTT
clone size: many; D gene: TRBD2; V gene: TRBV5-1; J gene: TRBJ2-2; CDR3 protein: CASSFGGVNQNTGELFF; CDR3 DNA: TGCGCCAGCAGCTTCGGGGGGGTCAACCAGAACACCGGGGAGCTGTTTTTT